This T cell receptor (beta chain) was recorded in a study of blood T cells in healthy people across ages. Trimming shortened V by 5 bases and J by 9 bases, and 15 bases separated the two germline ends. Germline CDR1 reads SGHTA; CDR2 reads FQGTGA. This CDR3 is 13 amino acids long. Using a J-beta primer mix together with a sample-barcoded 5' primer, a second PCR was run for roughly 6 to 12 cycles. TCRdb ran MiXCR on the 5' RACE reads and lists one entry per CDR3 protein. The top ten hold roughly 3.1% of the sample, which has 600,000 to 900,000 distinct CDR3 sequences, around 25% seen once. In addition, the sample was reused for a study of T cells of mothers and their children.

This chain connects TRBV7-3 to TRBJ2-3; D gene uncertain. Material: blood. This clonotype was sampled from a boy aged 10-17 years in good health. CDR3 residues: CASSPPEARTQYF. CDR3 in DNA: TGTGCCAGCAGCCCACCCGAGGCTAGAACGCAGTATTTT.